This entry lists 17 T cell receptor beta chains sequenced from one sample in a study of beta chain features in type 1 diabetes. Study conclusions and caveats: Moderate but significant shortening of TCRB CDR3s was recorded in all four CD4+ subsets from Type 1 diabetes patients.

Isolated RNA was reverse transcribed in full, so expressed TCRB transcripts were sequenced. The data were produced by immunoSEQ multiplex PCR, yet TCRdb's version contains in-frame clones alone and is incomplete. The table lists about 140,000 clones, about 13% of them singletons. For these receptors, no antigen is known. The sequencing sample was made of central memory CD4+ T cells from blood. The receptor source for this set is a young man with type 1 diabetes.

This clone has a handful of counts. The chain uses TRBV7-8 and TRBJ2-7; D is unclear. Germline-derived CDR1 and CDR2 are SGHVS and FQNEAQ. V was clipped by 3 bases and J by 2 bases, with 8 bases between them. The CDR3 runs to 13 residues. CDR3 nucleotide sequence: TGTGCCAGCAGCTTGGCCAGAACCTACGAGCAGTACTTC. It codes for CASSLARTYEQYF.

In its sample, this clone was seen a few times. J is TRBJ2-7 and V is TRBV14; D may be TRBD1 or TRBD2 (5 bases each). Trimming left V 0 bases short and J 2 bases short, with 17 bases between. This CDR3 has 17 residues. Germline lookup yields CDR1 SGHDN and CDR2 FVKESK. CDR3 sequence: CASSQESPGRNTYEQYF. The CDR3 nucleotides are TGTGCCAGCAGCCAAGAGTCCCCGGGACGGAACACCTACGAGCAGTACTTC. The full variable domain, with the rest looked up from reference TRBV14 and TRBJ2-7, is EAGVTQFPSHSVIEKGQTVTLRCDPISGHDNLYWYRRVMGKEIKFLLHFVKESKQDESGMPNNRFLAERTGGTYSTLKVQPAELEDSGVYFCASSQESPGRNTYEQYFGPGTRLTVT.

The table lists this clone with a few counts. The J gene is TRBJ1-1, the V gene TRBV19; D is uncertain. The germline V gene encodes CDR1 LNHDA and CDR2 SQIVND (reference sequence). V lost 2 bases, J lost 2 bases, and 12 bases lay in between. The CDR3 is 15 residues long. CDR3: CASSIIGVRNTEAFF. CDR3 coding DNA: TGTGCCAGTAGTATAATCGGCGTCCGCAACACTGAAGCTTTCTTT.

This clone has only a few counts. CDR3 sequence (DNA): TGTGCCAGTACCAGACAGGGGTTGAACACCGGGGAGCTGTTTTTT. Protein: CASTRQGLNTGELFF. This chain joins TRBV19 and TRBJ2-2, with TRBD1 matching 8 bases. The germline gives CDR1 LNHDA, CDR2 SQIVND (reference sequence). J lost 1 base, V lost 7 bases, and 5 bases had no gene match. The CDR3 extends over 15 amino acids. Using reference TRBV19 and TRBJ2-2 for the parts outside the CDR3, the full variable domain is DGGITQSPKYLFRKEGQNVTLSCEQNLNHDAMYWYRQDPGQGLRLIYYSQIVNDFQKGDIAEGYSVSREKKESFPLTVTSAQKNPTAFYLCASTRQGLNTGELFFGEGSRLTVL.

This clone came up a few times. The chain is built from TRBV23-1 and TRBJ2-7; D is perhaps TRBD2 (5 bases). TRBV23-1 is filed as an ORF, its function uncertain. This CDR3 comprises 17 residues. Trimming pared 2 bases from V and 1 base from J, leaving 18 bases between. CDR3: CASSQLAPGTPSYEQYF. In DNA, the CDR3 is TGCGCCAGCAGTCAACTCGCCCCGGGAACTCCTTCCTACGAGCAGTACTTC.

V gene TRBV9 combines with J gene TRBJ1-5; the D gene is possibly TRBD1 (5 bases). V lost 2 bases, J lost 3 bases, and 12 bases lay in between. In germline, CDR1 is SGDLS, CDR2 YYNGEE. This CDR3 has 15 amino acids. CDR3 sequence (DNA): TGTGCCAGCAGCGTGGGGGAAGGGAACAATCAGCCCCAGCATTTT. Residues: CASSVGEGNNQPQHF.

This clone came up many times. The chain uses TRBV2 and TRBJ1-1; 8 positions match TRBD1. Germline V CDR1 and CDR2: SNHLY, FYNNEI. The CDR3 contains 17 residues. V lost 5 bases and J lost 4; bases outside the gene matches: 15. CDR3 in amino acids: CASSPQGALISGTEAFF. Written as DNA, the CDR3 is TGTGCCAGCAGTCCCCAGGGGGCACTAATTAGCGGCACTGAAGCTTTCTTT.

The V and J genes are TRBV30 and TRBJ1-6; possibly TRBD1 for D (5 bases). CDR1 GTSNPN and CDR2 SVGIG come from the germline V gene (reference sequence). Between the trimmed V and J ends, which lost 5 bases and 4 bases, there was a span of 9 bases. CDR3 length: 13 residues. The CDR3 DNA sequence: TGTGCCTGGCAACAGGATTATAATTCACCCCTCCACTTT. Amino acids: CAWQQDYNSPLHF.

The CDR3 sequence is CSVWDPKSTGANVLTF. Written as DNA, the CDR3 is TGCAGCGTTTGGGACCCTAAGAGCACTGGGGCCAACGTCCTGACTTTC. The chain combines TRBV29-1 with TRBJ2-6; tentatively, D is TRBD1 or TRBD2 (5 bases each). V was cut by 5 bases and J by 2 bases, with 16 bases left in between. CDR1 and CDR2 from the germline V gene are SQVTM and ANQGSEA. The CDR3 sequence is 16 residues long.

A few counts support this clone. The chain has TRBV29-1 and TRBJ2-6; no firm D call. The germline V and J ends were trimmed by 1 base and 4 bases, with 8 bases remaining between them. Germline V gene lookup returns CDR1 SQVTM and CDR2 ANQGSEA. The CDR3 has 14 residues. The CDR3 sequence: CSVEATPGANVLTF. The CDR3 DNA is TGCAGCGTTGAAGCCACCCCGGGGGCCAACGTCCTGACTTTC.

This chain connects TRBV25-1 to TRBJ1-2; 8 bases line up with TRBD1. Germline V lookup: CDR1 MGHDK, CDR2 SYGVNS. CDR3 size: 13 residues. The ends lost 2 bases at V and 7 bases at J; junction bases unmatched: 3. DNA of the CDR3: TGTGCCAGCAGTGAAGGACAGGGCTCTGGCTACACCTTC. It specifies CASSEGQGSGYTF.

The chain employs TRBV4-2 and TRBJ2-3; D remains unclear. CDR3 length: 15 amino acids. In germline, CDR1 is LGHNA, CDR2 YNFKEQ. Deletions cut 0 bases from V and 3 bases from J, with 10 bases between. CDR3: CASSQDGQETDTQYF. The CDR3 DNA follows: TGTGCCAGCAGCCAAGATGGTCAGGAGACAGATACGCAGTATTTT.

On this clone itself: The sample carries other DNA sequences with the same CDR3. The chain recombines TRBV5-1 with TRBJ2-3; D is unclear. CDR3 length: 12 amino acids. The germline CDR1 and CDR2 sequences are SGHRS and YFSETQ. Trimming pared 1 base from V and 0 bases from J, leaving 0 bases between. CDR3: CASSLSTDTQYF. The CDR3 nucleotides read TGCGCCAGCAGCTTGAGCACAGATACGCAGTATTTT.

This chain uses TRBV6-5 with TRBJ1-2, with 9 bases identical to TRBD1. This CDR3 has 14 residues. CDR1 and CDR2 from the germline V gene are MNHEY and SVGAGI. After removal of 7 bases from V and 7 bases from J, the junction contained 10 bases not matched to a gene. CDR3 sequence: CASTTRDRVFGYTF. DNA for the CDR3: TGTGCCAGCACCACCAGGGACAGGGTCTTTGGCTACACCTTC.

This clone was seen a few times. The chain employs TRBV5-1 and TRBJ2-3; TRBD1 aligns across 8 bases. Trimming removed 4 bases from V and 1 base from J; junction bases left unmatched: 8. The CDR3 is made up of 16 amino acids. Germline CDR1 reads SGHRS; CDR2 reads YFSETQ. For the CDR3, the DNA is TGCGCCAGCAGCGGGGGACAGGCATCCGGCACAGATACGCAGTATTTT. Residues: CASSGGQASGTDTQYF. Full variable domain (rest looked up from reference TRBV5-1 and TRBJ2-3): KAGVTQTPRYLIKTRGQQVTLSCSPISGHRSVSWYQQTPGQGLQFLFEYFSETQRNKGNFPGRFSGRQFSNSRSEMNVSTLELGDSALYLCASSGGQASGTDTQYFGPGTRLTVL.

This clone was observed a few times. The rearrangement links TRBV28 to TRBJ2-5, with D perhaps matching TRBD1 or TRBD2 (5 bases each). This CDR3 region has 15 residues. V gave up 4 bases and J gave up 5 bases, with 17 bases separating them. Looked up from germline, CDR1 is MDHEN and CDR2 is SYDVKM. CDR3 protein: CASSSSRAGMETQYF. The CDR3 coding sequence is TGTGCCAGCAGTTCCTCCAGGGCCGGGATGGAGACCCAGTACTTC.

The chain couples TRBV7-2 to TRBJ1-5; a possible D gene is TRBD1 (5 bases). Per the germline V gene, CDR1 is SGHTA and CDR2 is FQGNSA. The CDR3 runs 19 residues. Trimming shortened V by 1 base and J by 2 bases, and 21 bases separated the two germline ends. For the CDR3, the DNA is TGTGCCAGCAGCTTAGTGGACAAGTTGGGTGTAGTGCGCAATCAGCCCCAGCATTTT. It codes for CASSLVDKLGVVRNQPQHF. Drawing the rest from reference TRBV7-2 and TRBJ1-5, the complete variable domain is GAGVSQSPSNKVTEKGKDVELRCDPISGHTALYWYRQSLGQGLEFLIYFQGNSAPDKSGLPSDRFSAERTGGSVSTLTIQRTQQEDSAVYLCASSLVDKLGVVRNQPQHFGDGTRLSIL.